This T cell receptor (beta chain) was retrieved from a study of CD8+CD57+ T cells in acquired aplastic anemia. Study details: DNA per sorted CD4+ or CD8+ sample ranged 0.2 to 27.4 ug, averaging roughly 3.2 ug.

Flow cytometry had shown expanded CD8+CD57+ cells in the patients chosen for sequencing. Genomic DNA was employed as the template in profiling TCR beta VDJ and CDR3. TCRdb itself ran the reads through MiXCR, one entry per CDR3 protein. Among hundreds of thousands of distinct CDR3 sequences listed, around 32% were seen once. Per the germline V gene, CDR1 is SNHLY and CDR2 is FYNNEI. This CDR3 has 13 amino acids. V lost 5 bases, J lost 7 bases, and 14 bases lay in between. Points on this clonotype: Its cognate antigen is unknown.

Study observations and caveats: Roughly 30 CD8+ CDR3 sequences occurred in both the patients and the controls.

Sample: sorted CD4+, CD8+, or CD8+CD57+ T cells (not recorded which) from PBMCs. This chain links TRBV2 with TRBJ2-5, with TRBD2 as a possible D gene (6 bases). This receptor was obtained from a human donor with aplastic anemia. CDR3 protein: CASSLTSFVTQYF. The CDR3 coding sequence is TGTGCCAGCAGTTTGACTAGTTTCGTGACCCAGTACTTC.